This T cell receptor (beta chain) comes out of a study of CD8+ T cells in alopecia areata. Germline CDR1 and CDR2: SGHVS and FQNEAQ. V was pared by 1 base and J by 7 bases, with 1 base of the junction left unmatched. CDR3 length: 13 amino acids. The authors extracted RNA and reverse transcribed it into cDNA as the sequencing template. Sequencing used immunoSEQ multiplex PCR; TCRdb keeps in-frame clones, though not all of them. The table has 150,000 to 180,000 clones, 45% to 55% seen once; the top ten hold roughly a fifth. The sample consisted of CD8+ T cells sorted from blood, taken at week 0. The chain carries TRBV7-8 and TRBJ1-1, with 9 bases matching TRBD1. The sequence was obtained from a human donor with alopecia areata. The CDR3 loop is CASSLGDRDEAFF. The CDR3 DNA reads as TGTGCCAGCAGCTTAGGGGACAGGGATGAAGCTTTCTTT. Together with reference TRBV7-8 and TRBJ1-1, the CDR3 gives the full variable domain: GAGVSQSPRYKVAKRGQDVALRCDPISGHVSLFWYQQALGQGPEFLTYFQNEAQLDKSGLPSDRFFAERPEGSVSTLKIQRTQQEDSAVYLCASSLGDRDEAFFGQGTRLTVV.